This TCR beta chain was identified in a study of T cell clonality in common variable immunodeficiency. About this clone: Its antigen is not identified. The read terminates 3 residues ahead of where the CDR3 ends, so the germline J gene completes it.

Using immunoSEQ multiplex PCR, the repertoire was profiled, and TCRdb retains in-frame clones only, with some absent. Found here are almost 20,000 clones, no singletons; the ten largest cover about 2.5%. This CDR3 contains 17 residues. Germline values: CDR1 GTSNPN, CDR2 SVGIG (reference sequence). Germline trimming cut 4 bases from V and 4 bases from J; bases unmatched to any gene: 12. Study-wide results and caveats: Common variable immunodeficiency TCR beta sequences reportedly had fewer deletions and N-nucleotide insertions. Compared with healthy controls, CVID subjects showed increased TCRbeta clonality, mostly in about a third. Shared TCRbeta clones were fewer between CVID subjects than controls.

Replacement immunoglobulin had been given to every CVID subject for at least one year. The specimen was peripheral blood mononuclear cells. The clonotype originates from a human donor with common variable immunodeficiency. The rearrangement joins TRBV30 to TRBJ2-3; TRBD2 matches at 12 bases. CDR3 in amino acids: CAWKLAGGPISADTQYF. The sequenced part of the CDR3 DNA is TGTGCCTGGAAGCTAGCGGGAGGGCCAATATCTGCAGATACG.